Presented here are 14 T cell receptor beta chains from one specimen sequenced in a study of shared clonotypes between healthy human individuals. Profiling relied on immunoSEQ multiplex PCR, and the TCRdb table lists in-frame clones only, not all of them. This sample yields approximately 740,000 clones, of which approximately 92% are seen a single time; around 24% belongs to the top ten. Terminally differentiated effector memory CD45RA+ cells were left out of the naive CD8 fraction, which was CD45RO-negative and positively selected for CCR7. Input material: naive CD8+ T cells sorted from blood. The receptors were gathered from a young man in good health.

This sequence joins TRBV10-2 and TRBJ2-3; perhaps TRBD2 as D (6 bases). CDR1 WSHSY and CDR2 SAAADI come from the germline V gene. The CDR3 contains 13 residues. Trimming shortened V by 8 bases and J by 2 bases, and 11 bases separated the two germline ends. CDR3 protein: CASASGYTDTQYF. In DNA form, the CDR3 reads TGCGCCAGCGCCAGCGGGTACACAGATACGCAGTATTTT.

The chain joins TRBV7-7 to TRBJ1-4, with TRBD1 as a possible D gene (5 bases). With 5 bases removed from V and 8 bases from J, the gap between germline ends came to 18 bases. The germline gives CDR1 SSHAT, CDR2 FNYEAQ (reference sequence). This CDR3 comprises 15 residues. The CDR3 loop reads CASSQEVGRVEKLFF. In nucleotides, the CDR3 is TGTGCCAGCAGCCAGGAGGTGGGCAGGGTAGAAAAACTGTTTTTT.

Points on this clone: This may be a read error: a much more frequent sequence differs by one nucleotide. The J gene is TRBJ1-5, the V gene TRBV6-5, with no clear D. Trimming stripped 1 base from V and 7 bases from J, with 5 bases between. The CDR3 spans 12 residues. Germline-derived CDR1 and CDR2 are MNHEY and SVGAGI. Here the CDR3 reads CASSYLGQPQHF. The CDR3 DNA reads as TGTGCCAGCAGTTACTTGGGGCAGCCCCAGCATTTT.

The chain uses TRBV29-1 and TRBJ2-4, with TRBD2 matching over 9 bases. The CDR3 totals 15 residues. V shed 7 bases and J 7 bases; nucleotides not matched to a gene: 14. Germline V gives CDR1 SQVTM, CDR2 ANQGSEA. CDR3 DNA sequence: TGCAGCGCCCGGACTAGCGCGACCGACGAGAACATTCAGTACTTC. Encoded protein: CSARTSATDENIQYF.

The chain joins TRBV29-1 to TRBJ2-1; 14 bases line up with TRBD2. Germline V gives CDR1 SQVTM, CDR2 ANQGSEA. Trimming cost V 7 bases and J 6 bases; bases outside gene matches: 8. The CDR3 is made up of 15 amino acids. CDR3 loop: CSALIGTSGSNEQFF. The CDR3 DNA reads as TGCAGCGCCCTAATTGGGACTAGCGGGAGCAATGAGCAGTTCTTC.

The chain links TRBV4-2 to TRBJ2-2; D gene uncertain. Germline V lookup: CDR1 LGHNA, CDR2 YNFKEQ. The CDR3 is 14 amino acids. Between the trimmed V and J ends, which lost 7 bases and 0 bases, there was a span of 9 bases. The CDR3 sequence: CASTLAPNTGELFF. The CDR3 DNA follows: TGTGCCAGCACTCTGGCACCGAACACCGGGGAGCTGTTTTTT.

V gene TRBV27 combines with J gene TRBJ2-7; TRBD1 is a possible D gene (6 bases). Per the germline V gene, CDR1 is MNHEY and CDR2 is SMNVEV (reference sequence). The CDR3 totals 14 residues. V was trimmed by 6 bases and J by 1 base, leaving 13 bases between them. The CDR3 sequence: CASSQQGPSYEQYF. In DNA, the CDR3 is TGTGCCAGCAGCCAACAGGGACCTTCCTACGAGCAGTACTTC.

The chain couples TRBV11-2 to TRBJ2-2, with TRBD2 matching 7 bases. Germline-derived CDR1 and CDR2 are SGHAT and FQNNGV. The J segment lost 3 bases and the V segment lost 11 bases, leaving 6 bases of the junction unmatched. This CDR3 contains 13 residues. CDR3 nucleotides: TGTGCCGCTGGGAGGGCCGACACCGGGGAGCTGTTTTTT. Its protein is CAAGRADTGELFF.

In its sample, this clone was seen once. V gene TRBV27 combines with J gene TRBJ2-7; TRBD1 matches at 8 bases. The junction had 6 bases not matched to a gene; V was cut back by 5 bases and J by 0 bases. CDR3 length: 15 residues. CDR1 is MNHEY and CDR2 is SMNVEV in the germline V gene (reference sequence). The CDR3 DNA follows: TGTGCCAGCAGTGTCACAGGGGGAGCCTCCTACGAGCAGTACTTC. This codes for CASSVTGGASYEQYF.

This clone appeared a few times. The chain combines TRBV7-2 with TRBJ1-5; tentatively, D is TRBD1 (6 bases). This CDR3 is 14 amino acids long. V gave up 7 bases and J gave up 4 bases, with 14 bases separating them. Germline CDR1 is SGHTA and CDR2 is FQGNSA. The CDR3 sequence: CASTPGTPNQPQHF. The CDR3 nucleotides read TGTGCCAGCACACCCGGGACACCAAATCAGCCCCAGCATTTT.

This clone was observed a few times. The chain recombines TRBV9 with TRBJ2-1; 11 bases are shared with TRBD1. The CDR3 covers 16 residues. The trim removed 1 base at V and 7 bases at J, leaving 7 bases unmatched. The germline CDR1 and CDR2 sequences are SGDLS and YYNGEE. CDR3 loop: CASSVPGTGGENEQFF. CDR3 nucleotide sequence: TGTGCCAGCAGCGTACCCGGGACAGGGGGTGAGAATGAGCAGTTCTTC.

This clone was found a few times. The rearrangement joins TRBV4-1 to TRBJ2-1; D gene uncertain. The germline CDR1 and CDR2 sequences are MGHRA and YSYEKL. Trimming removed 0 bases at V and 1 base at J, with 13 bases between. The CDR3 is 17 residues long. The CDR3 DNA reads TGCGCCAGCAGCCAAGATCGAGTCTCACAATCCTACAATGAGCAGTTCTTC. Its translation: CASSQDRVSQSYNEQFF.

This chain connects TRBV27 to TRBJ2-7, with D unclear. The V and J ends lost 3 bases and 2 bases respectively, with 11 bases between them. The CDR3 runs 14 residues. Looked up from germline, CDR1 is MNHEY and CDR2 is SMNVEV (reference sequence). This CDR3 is CASSFARTTYEQYF. For the CDR3, the DNA is TGTGCCAGCAGTTTTGCCCGGACGACCTACGAGCAGTACTTC.

This chain links TRBV5-5 with TRBJ1-2; possibly TRBD1 for D (6 bases). Germline CDR1 and CDR2: SGHKS and YYEKEE (reference sequence). Trimming removed 1 base at V and 0 bases at J, with 13 bases between. The length of the CDR3 is 16 residues. The CDR3 here is CASSLQQDSANYGYTF. For the CDR3, the DNA is TGTGCCAGCAGCTTGCAGCAGGACAGCGCTAACTATGGCTACACCTTC.